What follows are 16 T cell receptor beta chains derived from one specimen sequenced in a study of CD4 T cells in relation to SARS-CoV-2 and coronaviruses. Produced via immunoSEQ multiplex PCR; TCRdb's table is partial and in-frame only. Of about 60,000 clones in the sample, roughly 94% were seen once. Specimen: naive CD4+ T cells from PBMCs. Subset meaning: naive CD4+ T cells isolated by negative enrichment. These receptors all stem from an adult with COVID-19.

This chain uses TRBV7-8 with TRBJ1-4; D is perhaps TRBD1 (6 bases). The CDR3 extends over 14 amino acids. CDR1 is SGHVS and CDR2 is FQNEAQ in the germline V gene. Trimming pared 7 bases from V and 8 bases from J, leaving 17 bases between. CDR3 nucleotides: TGTGCCAGCACTAGGGGGGCGGGTTTCGAAAAACTGTTTTTT. Its protein is CASTRGAGFEKLFF.

This chain links TRBV20-1 with TRBJ2-1; 9 bases are a match to TRBD2. The germline gives CDR1 DFQATT, CDR2 SNEGSKA (reference sequence). The junction had 12 bases not matched to a gene; V was cut back by 3 bases and J by 0 bases. The CDR3 is 18 residues long. CDR3 nucleotides: TGCAGTGCTAGTAAGCGGGAGGCCTATTTAAGCTCCTACAATGAGCAGTTCTTC. Its translation is CSASKREAYLSSYNEQFF.

The rearrangement uses TRBV15 and TRBJ2-4, with TRBD2 matching over 11 bases. This CDR3 has 21 amino acids. Germline-derived CDR1 and CDR2 are LNHNV and YYDKDF (reference sequence). V lost 0 bases to trimming and J lost 1 base; unmatched junction nucleotides: 14. The DNA for the CDR3 is TGTGCCACCAGCAGAGATAGCGGGAGGGCCCCGTGGTTTTTGGCCAAAAACATTCAGTACTTC. As protein: CATSRDSGRAPWFLAKNIQYF.

This clone was observed a handful of times. The CDR3 protein is CASSTPGFWGELFF. CDR3 DNA: TGTGCCAGCAGCACCCCAGGGTTTTGGGGGGAGCTGTTTTTT. The chain recombines TRBV11-1 with TRBJ2-2; the D gene is possibly TRBD1 (5 bases). The CDR3 covers 14 residues. V lost 5 bases and J 8 bases, leaving 15 bases between the germline ends. Germline V gene data show CDR1 as SGHAT and CDR2 as FQDESV (reference sequence).

The J gene is TRBJ1-1, the V gene TRBV7-9; TRBD1 might be the D (5 bases). Between the trimmed V and J ends, which lost 4 bases and 0 bases, there was a span of 18 bases. CDR3 length: 17 amino acids. Germline CDR1 and CDR2: SEHNR and FQNEAQ (reference sequence). This CDR3 is CASSSGGVGRVNTEAFF. The CDR3 DNA follows: TGTGCCAGCAGCTCGGGAGGGGTCGGCAGAGTGAACACTGAAGCTTTCTTT.

The rearrangement links TRBV18 to TRBJ2-7; 8 positions match TRBD2. The V segment lost 4 bases and the J segment 0 bases; nucleotides outside the gene matches: 8. The germline V gene has CDR1 KGHSH and CDR2 LQKENI. This CDR3 comprises 16 residues. CDR3 nucleotides: TGTGCCAGCTCACTCCTTAGCGGGGCGAGCTCCTACGAGCAGTACTTC. Translation: CASSLLSGASSYEQYF.

The chain uses TRBV11-2 and TRBJ2-7; tentative D call: TRBD2 (7 bases). From germline, CDR1 is SGHAT and CDR2 FQNNGV. This CDR3 is 14 amino acids long. V lost 3 bases, J lost 12 bases, and 21 bases lay in between. The chain's CDR3 is CASSLGGAPGLWYF. The DNA of the CDR3 is TGTGCCAGCAGCTTGGGGGGGGCCCCGGGACTCTGGTACTTC. The full variable domain, rest sourced from reference TRBV11-2 and TRBJ2-7, is EAGVAQSPRYKIIEKRQSVAFWCNPISGHATLYWYQQILGQGPKLLIQFQNNGVVDDSQLPKDRFSAERLKGVDSTLKIQPAKLEDSAVYLCASSLGGAPGLWYFGPGTRLTVT.

This rearrangement joins TRBV20-1 to TRBJ2-6; D might be TRBD2 (5 bases). The V gene's germline CDR1 is DFQATT and CDR2 SNEGSKA (reference sequence). The CDR3 contains 17 residues. Deletions cut 3 bases from V and 1 base from J, with 16 bases between. The CDR3 DNA reads TGCAGTGCTAGTCCTCGCGGGCCACGGTCTGGGGCCAACGTCCTGACTTTC. Translating gives CSASPRGPRSGANVLTF.

The rearrangement joins TRBV2 to TRBJ2-1; D remains unclear. The V gene lost 5 bases and the J gene lost 9 bases, with 8 bases spanning the gap. The CDR3 extends over 11 amino acids. CDR1 and CDR2 (germline): SNHLY, FYNNEI. The CDR3 region has the DNA TGTGCCAGCAGTTTTCTTTCTGAGCAGTTCTTC. It codes for CASSFLSEQFF. Full variable domain (missing parts from reference TRBV2 and TRBJ2-1): EPEVTQTPSHQVTQMGQEVILRCVPISNHLYFYWYRQILGQKVEFLVSFYNNEISEKSEIFDDQFSVERPDGSNFTLKIRSTKLEDSAMYFCASSFLSEQFFGPGTRLTVL.

The chain recombines TRBV4-1 with TRBJ1-5; no clear D gene. CDR1 and CDR2 from the germline V gene are MGHRA and YSYEKL. V shed 2 bases and J shed 7 bases, with 12 bases lying between them. The CDR3 has 14 residues. CDR3 amino acids: CASSQPGKVQPQHF. CDR3 DNA: TGCGCCAGCAGCCAACCGGGAAAAGTGCAGCCCCAGCATTTT.

This chain links TRBV4-1 with TRBJ2-3; unclear D gene. Germline V gives CDR1 MGHRA, CDR2 YSYEKL. V dropped 2 bases and J dropped 6 bases, with 9 bases sitting between them. CDR3 length equals 13 residues. The CDR3 bases are TGCGCCAGCAGCCAATCTGGAGCGGATACGCAGTATTTT. It translates to CASSQSGADTQYF.

The chain has TRBV10-3 and TRBJ2-7; 7 nucleotides match TRBD1. This CDR3 is 15 amino acids long. The germline V gene encodes CDR1 ENHRY and CDR2 SYGVKD. Germline trimming cut 0 bases from V and 1 base from J; bases unmatched to any gene: 3. The CDR3 loop is CAISESWTGSYEQYF. CDR3 nucleotide sequence: TGTGCCATCAGTGAGTCTTGGACAGGTTCCTACGAGCAGTACTTC.

J is TRBJ2-1 and V is TRBV28; the D gene is possibly TRBD2 (5 bases). Germline assignment: CDR1 MDHEN and CDR2 SYDVKM. Trimming stripped 6 bases from V and 5 bases from J, with 11 bases between. The CDR3 runs 13 residues. CDR3 protein: CASSGNPDNEQFF. In DNA, the CDR3 is TGTGCCAGCAGCGGGAACCCGGACAATGAGCAGTTCTTC.

The chain has TRBV5-1 and TRBJ2-7, with D possibly TRBD1 on 6 matching bases. CDR1 is SGHRS, CDR2 YFSETQ, per germline. This CDR3 has 13 amino acids. V gave up 3 bases and J gave up 3 bases, with 10 bases separating them. The CDR3 DNA follows: TGCGCCAGCAGCTCGGCAGGGGTCTACGAGCAGTACTTC. This translates into CASSSAGVYEQYF. Full variable domain (remainder filled in from reference TRBV5-1 and TRBJ2-7): KAGVTQTPRYLIKTRGQQVTLSCSPISGHRSVSWYQQTPGQGLQFLFEYFSETQRNKGNFPGRFSGRQFSNSRSEMNVSTLELGDSALYLCASSSAGVYEQYFGPGTRLTVT.

The rearrangement uses TRBV14 and TRBJ2-1; D gene uncertain. The CDR3 contains 13 residues. The germline V gene encodes CDR1 SGHDN and CDR2 FVKESK. V shed 1 base and J shed 7 bases, with 8 bases lying between them. CDR3 amino acids: CASSQGHTNEQFF. In nucleotides, the CDR3 is TGTGCCAGCAGCCAAGGACACACAAATGAGCAGTTCTTC.

The chain carries TRBV28 and TRBJ2-1; 10 bases match TRBD2. Trimming cost V 6 bases and J 7 bases; bases outside gene matches: 12. This CDR3 has 16 amino acids. Germline loops: CDR1 MDHEN, CDR2 SYDVKM. CDR3 nucleotide sequence: TGTGCCAGCAGCCACCTCGGGGCTAGCGGGAGAAATGAGCAGTTCTTC. Its protein product is CASSHLGASGRNEQFF.